The 5 T cell receptor beta chains reported below all come from one sample, sequenced in a study of synovial regulatory T cells in juvenile arthritis. The synovial samples were synovial fluid, paired with peripheral blood from each active arthritis patient. Measured with immunoSEQ multiplex PCR; TCRdb has only the in-frame clones, and not every one. The sample yields thousands of clones, of which the top ten take up 13% to 15%. Specimen: Treg cells from the synovium. All receptors come from a donor aged 2-30 years with juvenile idiopathic arthritis.

This clone is classed as medium-sized by frequency. This chain links TRBV5-4 with TRBJ2-2; TCRdb reports TRBD2, a call that lacks DNA to check it against. This CDR3 has 16 amino acids. There is no recorded DNA. CDR1 SGHNT and CDR2 YYREEE come from the germline V gene (reference sequence). CDR3 sequence reads: CASSLGLAGGPGELFF.

By frequency, this clone registers medium-sized. This rearrangement joins TRBV5-3 to TRBJ2-2; as DNA is missing, the TRBD1 call by TCRdb cannot be tested. TRBV5-3 is an ORF, and what it does is uncertain. CDR3 length: 13 residues. No DNA sequence was recorded. The CDR3 loop reads CARSLAGSGELFF.

This clone is classed as medium-sized (0.01 to 0.1%) by frequency. This chain uses TRBV6-5 with TRBJ1-3; without DNA, the TCRdb call of TRBD1 cannot be checked. CDR3 length: 15 residues. Only the protein is on record. Germline lookup yields CDR1 MNHEY and CDR2 SVGAGI. The CDR3 is CASSRTGASGNTIYF.

This clone is medium-sized by frequency. The V gene is TRBV30, the J gene TRBJ1-2. Germline lookup yields CDR1 GTSNPN and CDR2 SVGIG (reference sequence). This CDR3 spans 11 amino acids. No coding sequence is recorded. CDR3 loop: CAGPSYYGYTF.

By frequency, this clone registers medium-sized. The CDR3 here is CAWSGGTDTQYF. V gene TRBV30 combines with J gene TRBJ2-3. The CDR3 is made up of 12 amino acids. No DNA is recorded. CDR1 is GTSNPN, CDR2 SVGIG, per germline (reference sequence). The entire variable domain, with the rest obtained from reference TRBV30 and TRBJ2-3, is as follows: SQTIHQWPATLVQPVGSPLSLECTVEGTSNPNLYWYRQAAGRGLQLLFYSVGIGQISSEVPQNLSASRPQDRQFILSSKKLLLSDSGFYLCAWSGGTDTQYFGPGTRLTVL.